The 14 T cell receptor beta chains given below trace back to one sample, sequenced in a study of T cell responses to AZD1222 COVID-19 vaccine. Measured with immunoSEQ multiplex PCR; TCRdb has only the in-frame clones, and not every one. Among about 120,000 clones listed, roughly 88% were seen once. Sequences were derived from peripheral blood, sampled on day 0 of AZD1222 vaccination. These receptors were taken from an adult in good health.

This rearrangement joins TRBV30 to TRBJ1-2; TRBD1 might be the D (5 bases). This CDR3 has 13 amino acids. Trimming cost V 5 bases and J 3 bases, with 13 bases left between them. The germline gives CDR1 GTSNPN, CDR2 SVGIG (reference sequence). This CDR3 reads CAWDGRGYYGYTF. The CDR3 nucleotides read TGTGCCTGGGACGGAAGGGGTTACTATGGCTACACCTTC.

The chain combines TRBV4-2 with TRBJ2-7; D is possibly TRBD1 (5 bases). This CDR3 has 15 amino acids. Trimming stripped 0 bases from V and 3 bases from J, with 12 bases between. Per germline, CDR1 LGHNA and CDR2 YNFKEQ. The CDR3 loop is CASSQDPRQNYEQYF. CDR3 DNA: TGTGCCAGCAGCCAAGATCCGCGACAGAACTACGAGCAGTACTTC.

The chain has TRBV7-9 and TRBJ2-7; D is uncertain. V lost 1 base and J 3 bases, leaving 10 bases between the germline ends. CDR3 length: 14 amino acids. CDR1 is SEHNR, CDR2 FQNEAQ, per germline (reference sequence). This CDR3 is CASSLGQVNYEQYF. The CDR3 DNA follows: TGTGCCAGCAGCTTAGGGCAGGTTAACTACGAGCAGTACTTC.

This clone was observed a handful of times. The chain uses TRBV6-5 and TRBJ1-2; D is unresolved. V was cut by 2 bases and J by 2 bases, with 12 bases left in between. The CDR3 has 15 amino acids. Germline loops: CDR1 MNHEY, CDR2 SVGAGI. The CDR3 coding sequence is TGTGCCAGCAGTTACGAACCTCAATCAAACTATGGCTACACCTTC. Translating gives CASSYEPQSNYGYTF.

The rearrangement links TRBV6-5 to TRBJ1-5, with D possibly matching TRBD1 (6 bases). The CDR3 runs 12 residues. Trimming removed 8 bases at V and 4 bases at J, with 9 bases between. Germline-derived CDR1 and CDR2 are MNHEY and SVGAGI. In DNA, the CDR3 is TGTGCCAGCCGACAGGCGAATCAGCCCCAGCATTTT. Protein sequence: CASRQANQPQHF.

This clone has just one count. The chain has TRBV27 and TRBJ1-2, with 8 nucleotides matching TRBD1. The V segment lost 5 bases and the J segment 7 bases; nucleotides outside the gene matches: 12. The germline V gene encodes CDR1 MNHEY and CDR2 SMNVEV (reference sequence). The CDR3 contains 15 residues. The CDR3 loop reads CASSIHRGASAGYTF. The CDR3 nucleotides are TGTGCCAGCAGTATTCACAGGGGGGCGTCGGCTGGCTACACCTTC.

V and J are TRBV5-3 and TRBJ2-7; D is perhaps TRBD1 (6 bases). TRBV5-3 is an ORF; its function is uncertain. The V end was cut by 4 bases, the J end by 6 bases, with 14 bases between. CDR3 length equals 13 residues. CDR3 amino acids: CARSGRDIGEQYF. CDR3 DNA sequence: TGTGCCAGAAGCGGACGGGACATCGGCGAGCAGTACTTC.

The CDR3 DNA follows: TGTGCCAGCAATCAGGGGGGTAACTATGGCTACACCTTC. This gives the protein CASNQGGNYGYTF. The chain couples TRBV2 to TRBJ1-2, with TRBD1 matching 7 bases. The germline gives CDR1 SNHLY, CDR2 FYNNEI. V dropped 7 bases and J dropped 1; count of bases not matched to a gene: 3. This CDR3 has 13 amino acids.

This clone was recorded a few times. CDR3: CANRLDSFTGELFF. The CDR3 DNA reads TGCGCCAACCGGTTGGACAGCTTCACCGGGGAGCTGTTTTTT. The chain combines TRBV5-1 with TRBJ2-2; D possibly corresponds to TRBD1 (6 bases). The germline V and J ends were trimmed by 9 bases and 4 bases, with 16 bases remaining between them. The length of the CDR3 is 14 residues. Germline CDR1 SGHRS, CDR2 YFSETQ.

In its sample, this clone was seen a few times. The CDR3 DNA sequence: TGTGCCAAAAAAAGCACGGAAACAGCCAGCAATCAGCCCCAGCATTTT. This encodes CAKKSTETASNQPQHF. V gene TRBV6-4 combines with J gene TRBJ1-5; D is uncertain. Trimming removed 10 bases at V and 1 base at J, with 20 bases between. CDR1 and CDR2 (germline): MRHNA, SNTAGT. The CDR3 sequence is 16 residues long.

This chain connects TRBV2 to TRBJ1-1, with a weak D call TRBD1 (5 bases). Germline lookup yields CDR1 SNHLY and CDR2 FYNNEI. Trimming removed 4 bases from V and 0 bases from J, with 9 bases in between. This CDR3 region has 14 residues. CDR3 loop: CASSVEGVNTEAFF. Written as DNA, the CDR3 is TGTGCCAGCAGTGTCGAAGGGGTGAACACTGAAGCTTTCTTT. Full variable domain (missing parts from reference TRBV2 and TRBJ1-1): EPEVTQTPSHQVTQMGQEVILRCVPISNHLYFYWYRQILGQKVEFLVSFYNNEISEKSEIFDDQFSVERPDGSNFTLKIRSTKLEDSAMYFCASSVEGVNTEAFFGQGTRLTVV.

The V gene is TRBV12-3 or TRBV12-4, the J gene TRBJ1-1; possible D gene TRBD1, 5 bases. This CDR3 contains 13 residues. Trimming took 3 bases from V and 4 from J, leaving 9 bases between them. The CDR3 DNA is TGTGCCAGCAGTTTTGGGGGAGGCACTGAAGCTTTCTTT. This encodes CASSFGGGTEAFF.

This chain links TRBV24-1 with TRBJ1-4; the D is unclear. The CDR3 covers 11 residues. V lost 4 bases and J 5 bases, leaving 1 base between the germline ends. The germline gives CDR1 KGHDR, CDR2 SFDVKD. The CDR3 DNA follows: TGTGCCACCAGTGAAAATGAAAAACTGTTTTTT. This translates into CATSENEKLFF.

The DNA for the CDR3 is TGTGCCAGCAGTTGGACTAGTCTGAACACCGGGGAGCTGTTTTTT. As protein: CASSWTSLNTGELFF. The rearrangement uses TRBV6-5 and TRBJ2-2, with TRBD2 identical over 7 bases. Losses at the gene ends were 4 bases for V and 1 base for J; bases not matched to a gene: 3. This CDR3 comprises 15 residues. Germline V gives CDR1 MNHEY, CDR2 SVGAGI.